The 30 T cell receptor beta chains listed next were all sequenced from one sample in a study of T cell responses to AZD1222 COVID-19 vaccine. Clones were read by immunoSEQ multiplex PCR, and TCRdb kept only the in-frame ones, dropping some. Seen here are about 160,000 clones, roughly 90% observed once, and the top ten hold about 4.5%. The material sequenced was peripheral blood, taken 28 days after the second AZD1222 dose. The receptors stem from an adult who received the AZD1222 COVID-19 vaccine.

The CDR3 here is CADTVPTEAFF. The CDR3 DNA reads as TGTGCCGACACGGTCCCCACTGAAGCTTTCTTT. The V call is TRBV7-9, the J call TRBJ1-1, with no clear D. With 11 bases removed from V and 4 bases from J, the gap between germline ends came to 11 bases. Germline assignment: CDR1 SEHNR and CDR2 FQNEAQ (reference sequence). The CDR3 has 11 residues. Using reference TRBV7-9 and TRBJ1-1 for the parts outside the CDR3, the full variable domain is DTGVSQNPRHKITKRGQNVTFRCDPISEHNRLYWYRQTLGQGPEFLTYFQNEAQLEKSRLLSDRFSAERPKGSFSTLEIQRTEQGDSAMYLCADTVPTEAFFGQGTRLTVV.

V and J are TRBV19 and TRBJ2-1; D gene uncertain. The germline CDR1 and CDR2 sequences are LNHDA and SQIVND (reference sequence). V was cut by 1 base and J by 1 base, with 11 bases left in between. This CDR3 is 16 amino acids long. This CDR3 is CASSIVLGRSYNEQFF. The CDR3 coding sequence is TGTGCCAGTAGTATAGTGCTAGGACGGTCCTACAATGAGCAGTTCTTC. The full variable domain, completed using reference TRBV19 and TRBJ2-1, is DGGITQSPKYLFRKEGQNVTLSCEQNLNHDAMYWYRQDPGQGLRLIYYSQIVNDFQKGDIAEGYSVSREKKESFPLTVTSAQKNPTAFYLCASSIVLGRSYNEQFFGPGTRLTVL.

A few counts support this clone. V and J are TRBV3-1 (or the pseudogene TRBV3-2) and TRBJ1-1; unclear D gene. V was trimmed by 2 bases and J by 8 bases, leaving 12 bases between them. The CDR3 sequence is 13 residues long. Germline loops: CDR1 LGHDT, CDR2 YNNKEL (reference sequence). The DNA for the CDR3 is TGTGCCAGCAGCCAAAACTGGGGAGCCGAAGCTTTCTTT. Translated, it gives CASSQNWGAEAFF.

This clone was seen a single time. The DNA of the CDR3 is TGCGCCAGCAGCCAAGATATCGAGTTCGATCAGCCCCAGCATTTT. Its protein product is CASSQDIEFDQPQHF. This chain links TRBV4-1 with TRBJ1-5; no clear D gene. Germline assignment: CDR1 MGHRA and CDR2 YSYEKL. This CDR3 is 15 amino acids long. V lost 0 bases and J 5 bases, leaving 11 bases between the germline ends.

This clone came up once. The chain carries TRBV12-3 or TRBV12-4 and TRBJ1-2; D is uncertain. The V gene lost 8 bases and the J gene lost 8 bases, with 18 bases spanning the gap. The CDR3 is 13 residues long. CDR3 loop: CASSPENRGGYTF. CDR3 sequence (DNA): TGTGCCAGCTCCCCAGAGAATCGCGGGGGCTACACCTTC.

CDR3 amino acids: CASSQGALTAEAFF. CDR3 sequence (DNA): TGTGCCAGCAGCCAGGGGGCGCTTACCGCTGAAGCTTTCTTT. The chain has TRBV3-1 (or the pseudogene TRBV3-2) and TRBJ1-1, with D possibly TRBD1 on 6 matching bases. The germline V gene has CDR1 LGHDT and CDR2 YNNKEL (reference sequence). V lost 3 bases, J lost 6 bases, and 14 bases lay in between. The CDR3 has 14 amino acids.

The genes are TRBV19 and TRBJ1-2, with D possibly being TRBD1 (5 bases). Germline V gene lookup returns CDR1 LNHDA and CDR2 SQIVND (reference sequence). There are 15 residues in the CDR3. With 4 bases removed from V and 5 bases from J, the gap between germline ends came to 17 bases. DNA of the CDR3: TGTGCCAGTAGTAGGTCGGGGGGGACCTCATATGGCTACACCTTC. Protein product: CASSRSGGTSYGYTF. Full variable domain (missing parts from reference TRBV19 and TRBJ1-2): DGGITQSPKYLFRKEGQNVTLSCEQNLNHDAMYWYRQDPGQGLRLIYYSQIVNDFQKGDIAEGYSVSREKKESFPLTVTSAQKNPTAFYLCASSRSGGTSYGYTFGSGTRLTVV.

The chain has TRBV7-9 and TRBJ1-6; D unresolved. Germline values: CDR1 SEHNR, CDR2 FQNEAQ (reference sequence). Trimming removed 2 bases at V and 6 bases at J, with 14 bases between. The CDR3 spans 16 residues. The CDR3: CASSLRSGIGNSPLHF. The CDR3 coding sequence is TGTGCCAGCAGCTTAAGGTCTGGGATAGGTAATTCACCCCTCCACTTT. Variable domain in full (rest from reference TRBV7-9 and TRBJ1-6): DTGVSQNPRHKITKRGQNVTFRCDPISEHNRLYWYRQTLGQGPEFLTYFQNEAQLEKSRLLSDRFSAERPKGSFSTLEIQRTEQGDSAMYLCASSLRSGIGNSPLHFGNGTRLTVT.

The gene calls are TRBV7-9 and TRBJ1-1; D gene ambiguous. The CDR3 contains 12 residues. Germline values: CDR1 SEHNR, CDR2 FQNEAQ (reference sequence). Trimming took off 3 bases at V and 1 base at J, with 3 bases between the two ends. The CDR3 DNA follows: TGTGCCAGCAGCTTTGAGAACACTGAAGCTTTCTTT. This sequence encodes CASSFENTEAFF.

V and J are TRBV6-6 and TRBJ2-2; 7 nucleotides align to TRBD2. Per the germline V gene, CDR1 is MNHNY and CDR2 is SVGAGI (reference sequence). The CDR3 spans 16 residues. The ends lost 8 bases at V and 4 bases at J; junction bases unmatched: 13. DNA for the CDR3: TGTGCCAGCCCCAAAGCCAGCGGGGCGGGCACCGGGGAGCTGTTTTTT. It yields the protein CASPKASGAGTGELFF.

The rearrangement links TRBV5-1 to TRBJ1-1; no clear D gene. This CDR3 comprises 13 residues. Trimming cost V 2 bases and J 3 bases, with 8 bases left between them. In germline, CDR1 is SGHRS, CDR2 YFSETQ. The CDR3 DNA sequence: TGCGCCAGCAGCTTTCGGGGTTACACTGAAGCTTTCTTT. This translates into CASSFRGYTEAFF.

This sequence joins TRBV5-1 and TRBJ2-2; D is uncertain. V lost 4 bases, J lost 6 bases, and 13 bases lay in between. The CDR3 runs to 14 residues. Per germline, CDR1 SGHRS and CDR2 YFSETQ. This chain's CDR3 is CASSVRLDAGELFF. The CDR3 DNA reads TGCGCCAGCAGCGTAAGATTGGACGCCGGGGAGCTGTTTTTT.

The count of this clone is one. CDR3 nucleotide sequence: TGTGCCAGCTCACCAAAACAGGGACATGGCACAGATACGCAGTATTTT. This sequence encodes CASSPKQGHGTDTQYF. This rearrangement joins TRBV18 to TRBJ2-3; possibly TRBD1 for D (6 bases). CDR3 length: 16 residues. Trimming cost V 2 bases and J 1 base, with 13 bases left between them. From germline, CDR1 is KGHSH and CDR2 LQKENI.

This clone is medium-sized within its sample. The chain combines TRBV5-4 with TRBJ2-7, with 9 bases fitting TRBD1. The CDR3 has 13 residues. Trimming at V came to 7 bases and at J to 1 base, leaving 3 bases not matched to a gene. Germline CDR1 SGHNT, CDR2 YYREEE (reference sequence). The DNA for the CDR3 is TGTGCCAGCGGACAGGGGACATCCTACGAGCAGTACTTC. This sequence encodes CASGQGTSYEQYF.

This clone was detected a few times. The rearrangement uses TRBV2 and TRBJ2-3, with TRBD1 matching over 10 bases. Germline loops: CDR1 SNHLY, CDR2 FYNNEI. The CDR3 covers 14 residues. V lost 5 bases and J lost 8; bases outside the gene matches: 7. CDR3 region: CASSLGQGGITQYF. CDR3 sequence (DNA): TGTGCCAGCAGTCTCGGACAGGGGGGAATTACGCAGTATTTT.

This clone is a singleton in its sample. This rearrangement joins TRBV7-2 to TRBJ2-5, with D tentatively TRBD1 (5 bases). Between the trimmed V and J ends, which lost 2 bases and 2 bases, there was a span of 12 bases. This CDR3 comprises 15 residues. Germline V gives CDR1 SGHTA, CDR2 FQGNSA. The CDR3 sequence is CASSLYRTTQETQYF. DNA of the CDR3: TGTGCCAGCAGCTTATATCGGACAACACAAGAGACCCAGTACTTC.

This clone was picked up one time. This chain uses TRBV6-1 with TRBJ1-3, with TRBD1 matching 8 bases. The germline CDR1 and CDR2 sequences are MNHNS and SASEGT. The CDR3 sequence is 18 residues long. Germline trimming cut 0 bases from V and 1 base from J; bases unmatched to any gene: 8. The CDR3 loop reads CASSEARRTGSSGNTIYF. In nucleotides, the CDR3 is TGTGCCAGCAGTGAAGCGCGCAGGACAGGGTCATCTGGAAACACCATATATTTT.

This clone was observed a few times. This chain links TRBV5-1 with TRBJ2-5, with 7 bases fitting TRBD2. J was trimmed by 4 bases and V by 1 base; bases with no gene match: 7. Germline V gene data show CDR1 as SGHRS and CDR2 as YFSETQ. This CDR3 is 15 amino acids long. The CDR3 is CASSLLASGAETQYF. The CDR3 nucleotides read TGCGCCAGCAGCTTGTTAGCTAGCGGCGCAGAGACCCAGTACTTC.

On this clone itself: Other DNA sequences in the same sample also yield this CDR3. This chain connects TRBV7-9 to TRBJ1-1; no firm D call. The germline V gene encodes CDR1 SEHNR and CDR2 FQNEAQ (reference sequence). V lost 1 base, J lost 0 bases, and 3 bases lay in between. The CDR3 contains 13 residues. The CDR3 loop reads CASSLVVNTEAFF. The DNA of the CDR3 is TGTGCCAGCAGCTTAGTTGTGAACACTGAAGCTTTCTTT.

The chain carries TRBV7-9 and TRBJ1-2; D may be TRBD1 (6 bases). The germline CDR1 and CDR2 sequences are SEHNR and FQNEAQ (reference sequence). CDR3 length: 14 amino acids. The V end lost 3 bases, the J end lost 5 bases, and 13 bases lay between the germline ends. DNA for the CDR3: TGTGCCAGCAGCTTCCACCAGGGGACTTATGGCTACACCTTC. Protein sequence: CASSFHQGTYGYTF.

The chain employs TRBV12-2 and TRBJ1-6. TRBV12-2 is a known pseudogene. This CDR3 contains 17 residues. CDR3 region: CASRLAEGGPYNSPLHF. CDR3 DNA sequence: TGTGCAAGTCGCTTAGCAGAAGGAGGGCCCTATAATTCACCCCTCCACTTT.

This clone was detected many times. The rearrangement uses TRBV7-9 and TRBJ2-1, with 9 positions matching TRBD1. Germline V gene data show CDR1 as SEHNR and CDR2 as FQNEAQ (reference sequence). This CDR3 has 15 residues. The ends lost 5 bases at V and 4 bases at J; junction bases unmatched: 6. CDR3 in amino acids: CASSQRQGVYNEQFF. Written as DNA, the CDR3 is TGTGCCAGCAGCCAGCGACAGGGGGTGTACAATGAGCAGTTCTTC. Looking up the rest from reference TRBV7-9 and TRBJ2-1 gives the full variable domain: DTGVSQNPRHKITKRGQNVTFRCDPISEHNRLYWYRQTLGQGPEFLTYFQNEAQLEKSRLLSDRFSAERPKGSFSTLEIQRTEQGDSAMYLCASSQRQGVYNEQFFGPGTRLTVL.

This chain joins TRBV6-5 and TRBJ1-3; a weak D match, TRBD1 (5 bases). The CDR3 totals 15 residues. CDR1 MNHEY and CDR2 SVGAGI come from the germline V gene. Deletions cut 6 bases from V and 0 bases from J, with 12 bases between. CDR3 nucleotide sequence: TGTGCCAGCAGCCCAAACGGGGGCTCTGGAAACACCATATATTTT. It encodes CASSPNGGSGNTIYF.

The V and J genes are TRBV2 and TRBJ2-1; 8 positions match TRBD1. This CDR3 has 12 residues. In germline, CDR1 is SNHLY, CDR2 FYNNEI. V trimming: 8 bases; J trimming: 10 bases; junction bases outside the gene matches: 7. The CDR3: CASLDRVREQFF. CDR3 bases: TGTGCCAGCTTGGACAGGGTTCGGGAGCAGTTCTTC.

This chain joins TRBV7-6 and TRBJ1-1, with 9 bases aligning to TRBD1. V lost 5 bases and J lost 1; bases outside the gene matches: 11. The germline CDR1 and CDR2 sequences are SGHVS and FNYEAQ. The CDR3 extends over 17 amino acids. In DNA form, the CDR3 reads TGTGCCAGCAGCGCGGGACAGGGACTGGGGCAGAACACTGAAGCTTTCTTT. Translation gives CASSAGQGLGQNTEAFF.

This clone was recorded only once. V gene TRBV10-2 combines with J gene TRBJ1-2, with 7 bases fitting TRBD1. The germline V gene has CDR1 WSHSY and CDR2 SAAADI. Trimming took 7 bases from V and 7 from J; bases not matched to a gene: 9. This CDR3 is 13 amino acids long. CDR3 sequence reads: CASTRDSWAGYTF. The CDR3 nucleotides read TGCGCCAGCACCAGGGACAGTTGGGCTGGCTACACCTTC.

The rearrangement uses TRBV4-1 and TRBJ1-5; D is unresolved. The CDR3 extends over 16 amino acids. Trimming took off 0 bases at V and 3 bases at J, with 12 bases between the two ends. Looked up from germline, CDR1 is MGHRA and CDR2 is YSYEKL. The CDR3 loop is CASSQESRGINQPQHF. CDR3 sequence (DNA): TGCGCCAGCAGCCAAGAGTCTCGTGGAATCAATCAGCCCCAGCATTTT.

The V and J genes are TRBV9 and TRBJ1-5; 7 bases align to TRBD1. The junction had 2 bases not matched to a gene; V was cut back by 4 bases and J by 4 bases. This CDR3 comprises 13 residues. The germline V gene encodes CDR1 SGDLS and CDR2 YYNGEE. The CDR3 DNA sequence: TGTGCCAGCAGCCCACAGGGGAATCAGCCCCAGCATTTT. Its translation: CASSPQGNQPQHF.

This chain joins TRBV10-3 and TRBJ2-1, with 8 bases fitting TRBD1. Trimming removed 10 bases from V and 4 bases from J; junction bases left unmatched: 6. CDR1 and CDR2 (germline): ENHRY, SYGVKD. There are 13 residues in the CDR3. Here the CDR3 DNA reads TGTGCCACCTCTAGGGACAGGTACAATGAGCAGTTCTTC. It encodes CATSRDRYNEQFF.

This clone was found once. V is TRBV7-2 and J is TRBJ2-1, with 8 bases identical to TRBD2. The J segment lost 7 bases and the V segment lost 3 bases, leaving 5 bases of the junction unmatched. In germline, CDR1 is SGHTA, CDR2 FQGNSA. This CDR3 comprises 14 residues. This chain's CDR3 is CASSFSSSGNEQFF. The CDR3 bases are TGTGCCAGCAGCTTCAGTTCTAGCGGGAATGAGCAGTTCTTC.